What follows describes a single T cell receptor beta chain. The sample is drawn from a study of shared clonotypes between healthy human individuals. Method: immunoSEQ multiplex PCR; TCRdb's copy keeps in-frame clones and lacks some. Of roughly 890,000 clones in the sample, nearly 95% are singletons; the top ten hold around 24%. J lost 5 bases, V lost 4 bases, and 8 bases had no gene match. The CDR3 extends over 15 amino acids. Germline V gene sequence: CDR1 SGHNT, CDR2 YYREEE (reference sequence). The naive CD8 fraction comprised CD45RO-negative cells positively selected for CCR7 and excluded terminally differentiated effector memory CD45RA+ cells.

The sample consisted of naive CD8+ T cells sorted from blood. This chain joins TRBV5-4 and TRBJ1-4; 7 bases match TRBD1. The clonotype originates from a man in his thirties or forties in good health. CDR3 sequence: CASSPETGKNEKLFF. The DNA for the CDR3 is TGTGCCAGCAGCCCCGAGACAGGGAAAAATGAAAAACTGTTTTTT.